The clone carrying this TCR beta chain came up a few times. The antigen is unknown. Use of 60 Vbeta and 13 Jbeta primers characterized the PCR. Profiling relied on immunoSEQ multiplex PCR, and the TCRdb table lists in-frame clones only, not all of them. The profile shows some 190,000 clones, around 76% of them singletons. This specimen comes from a study of cytomegalovirus exposure and HLA in healthy donors. Study-level results: Confirmation was obtained in vitro that three CMV-associated chains are specific for CMV antigens. A few V segments could not be told apart, such as TRBV6-2 and TRBV6-3, and were left out.

Germline V gene sequence: CDR1 SGHTA, CDR2 FQGNSA. The germline V and J ends were trimmed by 2 bases and 6 bases, with 8 bases remaining between them. The CDR3 has 13 residues. Sequencing input: PBMCs. V and J are TRBV7-2 and TRBJ2-1; D unresolved. The sequence came from a man aged 40-50 years in good health and CMV-seronegative. The DNA of the CDR3 is TGTGCCAGCAGCTTATTTTTCATCAATGAGCAGTTCTTC. Its translation is CASSLFFINEQFF.